The 20 T cell receptor beta chains given below trace back to one sample, sequenced in a study of shared clonotypes between healthy human individuals (dated by TCRdb to the early 2020s). Libraries were built with the immunoSEQ multiplex PCR assay. This is the immuneACCESS table as TCRdb keeps it, with only in-frame sequences that have V and J called. A part of the clones is gone; compared with another copy, unresolved V genes explain less than half, and the rest is unexplained. The sample table lists around 500,000 clones, roughly 78% of them with a count of one. More than 10% of the sample comes from the top ten. Sequencing used PBMCs. All receptors derive from a woman aged 40 to 49 in good health. Some clones in this sample may be carry-over from other donors' samples.

J is TRBJ2-2 and V is TRBV7-2, with D perhaps assigned TRBD1 or TRBD2 (5 bases each). V was pared by 7 bases and J by 4 bases, with 13 bases between. The CDR3 is 14 residues long. Germline V gene sequence: CDR1 SGHTA, CDR2 FQGNSA. The CDR3 DNA follows: TGTGCCAGCAAGGGGAGATGGAGCACCGGGGAGCTGTTTTTT. This encodes CASKGRWSTGELFF.

V and J are TRBV6-1 and TRBJ1-3; TRBD1 agrees at 7 bases. V shed 3 bases and J 4 bases; nucleotides not matched to a gene: 6. In germline, CDR1 is MNHNS, CDR2 SASEGT. CDR3 length: 15 amino acids. CDR3 sequence (DNA): TGTGCCAGCAGTGACGCCAGGGGGGCCGGAAACACCATATATTTT. This codes for CASSDARGAGNTIYF.

There are a few counts of this clone. The V call is TRBV2, the J call TRBJ1-1; D gene unclear. V lost 8 bases, J lost 1 base, and 14 bases lay in between. The CDR3 covers 14 residues. Looked up from germline, CDR1 is SNHLY and CDR2 is FYNNEI. CDR3 DNA sequence: TGTGCCAGCGTCGGACCTCTATCGAACACTGAAGCTTTCTTT. This encodes CASVGPLSNTEAFF.

With regard to this clone: Additional DNA sequences in this sample encode the identical CDR3. V usage is TRBV2 and J usage is TRBJ1-5; the D is unclear. The V end was cut by 5 bases, the J end by 4 bases, with 3 bases between. This CDR3 contains 11 residues. The germline gives CDR1 SNHLY, CDR2 FYNNEI. CDR3 in amino acids: CASSLNQPQHF. DNA for the CDR3: TGTGCCAGCAGTTTAAATCAGCCCCAGCATTTT.

In regard to this clone: The junction does not match germline at one end; this may be a read error. This specimen includes other DNA sequences encoding the same CDR3. The chain is built from TRBV7-7 and TRBJ2-5; 13 bases agree with TRBD2. The CDR3 sequence is 15 residues long. Germline V gene data show CDR1 as SSHAT and CDR2 as FNYEAQ (reference sequence). CDR3 loop: CASSLGLAGEETQYF. CDR3 bases: TGTGCTAGCAGCCTAGGACTAGCGGGAGAAGAGACCCAGTACTTC. The whole variable domain, filled in from reference TRBV7-7 and TRBJ2-5, reads GAGVSQSPRYKVTKRGQDVTLRCDPISSHATLYWYQQALGQGPEFLTYFNYEAQPDKSGLPSDRFSAERPEGSISTLTIQRTEQRDSAMYRCASSLGLAGEETQYFGPGTRLLVL.

As to this clone: A read error is likely here: a far larger clone is one base away. This chain connects TRBV27 to TRBJ1-2; 7 bases line up with TRBD1. Germline V CDR1 and CDR2: MNHEY, SMNVEV (reference sequence). The CDR3 is 15 amino acids. V trimming: 0 bases; J trimming: 7 bases; junction bases outside the gene matches: 8. The CDR3 region is CASSLSQGVGCGYTF. CDR3 nucleotide sequence: TGTGCCAGCAGTTTATCGCAGGGGGTGGGCTGTGGCTACACCTTC.

The chain combines TRBV5-5 with TRBJ2-7; the match to TRBD2 covers 14 bases. V trimming: 6 bases; J trimming: 2 bases; junction bases outside the gene matches: 4. There are 15 residues in the CDR3. Germline CDR1 SGHKS, CDR2 YYEKEE (reference sequence). The CDR3 DNA sequence: TGTGCCAGCAACGGACTAGCGGGAGGCCCCTACGAGCAGTACTTC. Protein product: CASNGLAGGPYEQYF.

This chain joins TRBV7-7 and TRBJ1-1; unclear D gene. The CDR3 is made up of 13 amino acids. V was clipped by 0 bases and J by 1 base, with 3 bases between them. In germline, CDR1 is SSHAT, CDR2 FNYEAQ (reference sequence). The CDR3 sequence is CASSLAGNTEAFF. CDR3 sequence (DNA): TGTGCCAGCAGCTTAGCTGGGAACACTGAAGCTTTCTTT. The full variable domain, rest sourced from reference TRBV7-7 and TRBJ1-1, is GAGVSQSPRYKVTKRGQDVTLRCDPISSHATLYWYQQALGQGPEFLTYFNYEAQPDKSGLPSDRFSAERPEGSISTLTIQRTEQRDSAMYRCASSLAGNTEAFFGQGTRLTVV.

This chain's CDR3 is CASSDQLAGTGELFF. The CDR3 DNA sequence: TGTGCCAGCAGTGATCAACTAGCGGGAACCGGGGAGCTGTTTTTT. The V call is TRBV6-4, the J call TRBJ2-2; 10 positions match TRBD2. CDR1 is MRHNA and CDR2 is SNTAGT in the germline V gene. J gave up 5 bases and V 3 bases, and 3 bases lay outside the gene matches. The length of the CDR3 is 15 residues.

This clone was detected only a few times. This chain links TRBV7-2 with TRBJ1-2; perhaps TRBD1 as D (5 bases). The CDR3 loop spans 14 amino acids. Deletions cut 1 base from V and 3 bases from J, with 9 bases between. CDR1 and CDR2 (germline): SGHTA, FQGNSA. DNA of the CDR3: TGTGCCAGCAGCTTAGACAGGTCGTACTATGGCTACACCTTC. Protein: CASSLDRSYYGYTF.

This chain links TRBV6-6 with TRBJ2-5; D unclear. The last part of the DNA fits TRBJ2-7 better; the J call may be wrong. Germline loops: CDR1 MNHNY, CDR2 SVGAGI (reference sequence). This CDR3 has 12 residues. CDR3 amino acids: CASSPYVGEQYF. In DNA, the CDR3 is TGTGCCAGCAGCCCTTATGTAGGCGAGCAGTACTTC.

The J gene is TRBJ1-2, the V gene TRBV20-1; D is perhaps TRBD1 (5 bases). The germline CDR1 and CDR2 sequences are DFQATT and SNEGSKA (reference sequence). The CDR3 runs to 11 residues. The V and J ends lost 1 base and 6 bases respectively, with 6 bases between them. Written as DNA, the CDR3 is TGCAGTGCTAGAGGGGGGGATGGCTACACCTTC. Amino acids: CSARGGDGYTF.

V and J are TRBV7-3 and TRBJ2-5; 7 bases fit TRBD2. CDR3 length equals 17 residues. V shed 4 bases and J 5 bases; nucleotides not matched to a gene: 16. The V gene's germline CDR1 is SGHTA and CDR2 FQGTGA. CDR3 amino acids: CASSSGPPGSGTETQYF. CDR3 coding DNA: TGTGCCAGCAGCTCAGGGCCACCCGGGAGCGGGACGGAGACCCAGTACTTC.

The chain joins TRBV6-1 to TRBJ2-7; 8 bases fit TRBD2. This CDR3 is built from 14 residues. Unmatched junction bases numbered 10, after V lost 9 bases and J lost 3 bases. The germline gives CDR1 MNHNS, CDR2 SASEGT. The DNA for the CDR3 is TGTGCCAGTTCTTGGGCGGGAGGTTACTACGAGCAGTACTTC. Encoded protein: CASSWAGGYYEQYF.

For this clone: The likely explanation is a read error, given a far larger clone one base away. Other DNA sequences of this sample code for an identical CDR3. V gene TRBV5-1 combines with J gene TRBJ1-1; tentative D call: TRBD1 (5 bases). Looked up from germline, CDR1 is SGHRS and CDR2 is YFSETQ. The CDR3 runs to 13 residues. Trimming took 2 bases from V and 5 from J, leaving 10 bases between them. CDR3 protein: CASSLRGGTEAFF. Written as DNA, the CDR3 is TGCGCCAGCAGCTTAAGGGGTGGTACTGAAGCTTTCTTT.

The gene calls are TRBV19 and TRBJ2-5; 12 bases map to TRBD2. Per the germline V gene, CDR1 is LNHDA and CDR2 is SQIVND (reference sequence). V shed 4 bases and J 4 bases; nucleotides not matched to a gene: 4. This CDR3 spans 15 amino acids. The CDR3: CASSTTSGSGETQYF. CDR3 DNA sequence: TGTGCCAGTAGTACGACTAGCGGGAGTGGAGAGACCCAGTACTTC.

This chain joins TRBV5-6 and TRBJ2-2; D call uncertain. The CDR3 has 13 residues. Per germline, CDR1 SGHDT and CDR2 YYEEEE. With 0 bases removed from V and 7 bases from J, the gap between germline ends came to 7 bases. In nucleotides, the CDR3 is TGTGCCAGCAGCTTGGTGGCTGGCGGGGAGCTGTTTTTT. Translating gives CASSLVAGGELFF.

This clone occurred a few times. The chain recombines TRBV18 with TRBJ2-7, with a weak D call TRBD1 (5 bases). From germline, CDR1 is KGHSH and CDR2 LQKENI. CDR3 length: 14 amino acids. Deletions cut 4 bases from V and 7 bases from J, with 17 bases between. CDR3 bases: TGTGCCAGCTCACAACAGGACGCCGGCACGGAGCAGTACTTC. Its protein product is CASSQQDAGTEQYF.

The table lists this clone with a few counts. This chain joins TRBV18 and TRBJ2-7; no firm D call. V lost 3 bases to trimming and J lost 0 bases, with 15 bases between them. The CDR3 covers 16 residues. Germline values: CDR1 KGHSH, CDR2 LQKENI. The CDR3 sequence is CASSPTSVGGSYEQYF. In DNA form, the CDR3 reads TGTGCCAGCTCACCCACTTCCGTGGGCGGCTCCTACGAGCAGTACTTC.

The sample holds one count of this clone. The chain uses TRBV5-4 and TRBJ2-2, with D perhaps TRBD2 (5 bases). V lost 4 bases and J lost 2, with 12 bases in between. Germline-derived CDR1 and CDR2 are SGHNT and YYREEE (reference sequence). This CDR3 has 15 amino acids. The chain's CDR3 is CASSTTRDNTGELFF. Here the CDR3 DNA reads TGTGCCAGCAGCACAACTAGGGATAACACCGGGGAGCTGTTTTTT.